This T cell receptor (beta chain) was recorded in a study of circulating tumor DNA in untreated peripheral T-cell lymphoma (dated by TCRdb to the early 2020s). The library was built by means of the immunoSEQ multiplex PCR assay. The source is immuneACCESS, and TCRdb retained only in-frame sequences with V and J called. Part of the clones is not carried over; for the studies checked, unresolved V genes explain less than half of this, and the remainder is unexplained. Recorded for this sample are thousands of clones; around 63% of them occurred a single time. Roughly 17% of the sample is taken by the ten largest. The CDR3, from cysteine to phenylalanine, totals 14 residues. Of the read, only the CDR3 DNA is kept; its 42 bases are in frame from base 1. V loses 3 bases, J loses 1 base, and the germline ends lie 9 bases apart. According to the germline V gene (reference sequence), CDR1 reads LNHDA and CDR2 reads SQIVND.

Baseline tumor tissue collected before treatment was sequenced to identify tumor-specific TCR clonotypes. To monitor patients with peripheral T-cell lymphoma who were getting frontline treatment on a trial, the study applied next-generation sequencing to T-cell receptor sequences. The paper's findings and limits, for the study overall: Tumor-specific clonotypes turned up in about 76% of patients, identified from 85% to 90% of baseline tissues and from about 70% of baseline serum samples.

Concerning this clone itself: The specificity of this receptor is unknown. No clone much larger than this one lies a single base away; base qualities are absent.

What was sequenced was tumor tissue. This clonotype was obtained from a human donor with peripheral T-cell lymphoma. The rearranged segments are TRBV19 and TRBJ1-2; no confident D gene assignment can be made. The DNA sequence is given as TGTGCCAGTAGTATCGGGCAGCTTAACTATGGCTACACCTTC. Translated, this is CASSIGQLNYGYTF. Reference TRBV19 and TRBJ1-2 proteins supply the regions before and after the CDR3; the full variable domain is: DGGITQSPKYLFRKEGQNVTLSCEQNLNHDAMYWYRQDPGQGLRLIYYSQIVNDFQKGDIAEGYSVSREKKESFPLTVTSAQKNPTAFYLCASSIGQLNYGYTFGSGTRLTVV.